The 32 T cell receptor beta chains below all came from one sample that was sequenced in a study of graft-versus-host responses after intestinal transplantation (dated by TCRdb to about 2021). No cognate antigen is known for these TCRs. What the time point label conveys for this sample: cells obtained before transplantation from donor or recipient. Library preparation used the immunoSEQ multiplex PCR assay. The source is immuneACCESS, and TCRdb retained only in-frame sequences with V and J called. Part of the clones is not carried over; for the studies checked, unresolved V genes explain less than half of this, and the remainder is unexplained. This sample comprises about 120,000 clones, less than 95% of them detected only once. Clones ranked in the top ten supply approximately 0.18% of the sample. This specimen consisted of unstimulated CD4+ T cells sorted from spleen or lymph node cells, obtained before intestinal transplant. These receptors all come from a human donor who received an intestinal transplant.

The chain links TRBV5-4 to TRBJ2-1; TRBD2 agrees at 14 bases. The V gene's germline CDR1 is SGHNT and CDR2 YYREEE (reference sequence). V was clipped by 4 bases and J by 7 bases; unmatched bases: 7. The CDR3 sequence is 16 residues long. This CDR3 is CASSLTSGGARNEQFF. In nucleotides, the CDR3 is TGTGCCAGCAGCCTGACTAGCGGGGGGGCCCGGAATGAGCAGTTCTTC.

J is TRBJ1-5 and V is TRBV6-1; TRBD1 aligns across 11 bases. The CDR3 totals 15 residues. After removal of 5 bases from V and 7 bases from J, the junction contained 7 bases not matched to a gene. CDR1 MNHNS and CDR2 SASEGT come from the germline V gene. CDR3 sequence (DNA): TGTGCCAGCAGTCGAACCGGGACAGGGGGACAGCCCCAGCATTTT. It encodes CASSRTGTGGQPQHF.

V usage is TRBV29-1 and J usage is TRBJ2-5; 7 positions agree with TRBD1. Trimming cost V 5 bases and J 5 bases; bases outside gene matches: 14. The CDR3 length is 15 residues. Germline V gives CDR1 SQVTM, CDR2 ANQGSEA. CDR3 coding DNA: TGCAGCGTTAACTGGAGAGGGGGCAGGGGTGAGACCCAGTACTTC. The encoded protein is CSVNWRGGRGETQYF.

The V and J genes are TRBV5-4 and TRBJ2-5; TRBD2 matches 11 bases. Trimming at V came to 4 bases and at J to 5 bases, leaving 4 bases not matched to a gene. Germline V gene lookup returns CDR1 SGHNT and CDR2 YYREEE (reference sequence). The CDR3 extends over 14 amino acids. This CDR3 reads CASSLSGGAETQYF. Written as DNA, the CDR3 is TGTGCCAGCAGCCTTAGCGGGGGGGCGGAGACCCAGTACTTC.

The V and J genes are TRBV5-6 and TRBJ2-3; possible D gene TRBD1, 6 bases. This CDR3 comprises 16 residues. V lost 4 bases, J lost 0 bases, and 15 bases lay in between. CDR1 is SGHDT and CDR2 is YYEEEE in the germline V gene. The CDR3 sequence is CASSLWGQGSTDTQYF. The CDR3 nucleotides read TGTGCCAGCAGCCTCTGGGGGCAGGGGAGCACAGATACGCAGTATTTT. Using reference TRBV5-6 and TRBJ2-3 for the parts outside the CDR3, the full variable domain is DAGVTQSPTHLIKTRGQQVTLRCSPKSGHDTVSWYQQALGQGPQFIFQYYEEEERQRGNFPDRFSGHQFPNYSSELNVNALLLGDSALYLCASSLWGQGSTDTQYFGPGTRLTVL.

The chain couples TRBV10-1 to TRBJ2-7, with 10 bases aligning to TRBD1. The CDR3 spans 13 residues. CDR1 WNHNN and CDR2 SYGVQD come from the germline V gene (reference sequence). With 6 bases clipped from V and 7 bases from J, the junction kept 6 bases outside the gene matches. In nucleotides, the CDR3 is TGCGCCAGCAGCTCCAGGACAGGGGGTGAGCAGTACTTC. Protein sequence: CASSSRTGGEQYF.

The chain carries TRBV7-2 and TRBJ2-5; weak D call: TRBD1 (7 bases). This CDR3 region has 15 residues. V was cut by 1 base and J by 6 bases, with 15 bases left in between. The germline gives CDR1 SGHTA, CDR2 FQGNSA. CDR3 sequence: CASSLDRGRGKTQYF. CDR3 bases: TGTGCCAGCAGCTTAGACAGGGGACGGGGGAAGACCCAGTACTTC.

The rearrangement links TRBV27 to TRBJ2-7; TRBD1 matches at 7 bases. CDR1 and CDR2 from the germline V gene are MNHEY and SMNVEV (reference sequence). The CDR3 totals 14 residues. The trim removed 6 bases at V and 6 bases at J, leaving 11 bases unmatched. The CDR3 DNA sequence: TGTGCCAGCAGGGGAGACAGGGTGGCTACCGAGCAGTACTTC. Its protein is CASRGDRVATEQYF.

The gene calls are TRBV19 and TRBJ1-5, with TRBD1 as a possible D gene (5 bases). The CDR3 extends over 16 amino acids. Germline-derived CDR1 and CDR2 are LNHDA and SQIVND (reference sequence). Trimming took off 7 bases at V and 7 bases at J, with 23 bases between the two ends. DNA for the CDR3: TGTGCCAGTACCAGGGCAGGATCGCCCTCGGAACAGCCCCAGCATTTT. The encoded protein is CASTRAGSPSEQPQHF.

In regard to this clone: One junction end disagrees with the germline gene, perhaps due to a read error. The CDR3 protein is CASSHSGNGNTGELFF. The CDR3 DNA reads as TGTGCCAGCAGTCATTCAGGGAACGGAAACACCGGAGAGCTGTTTTTT. The chain has TRBV6-4 and TRBJ2-2; D possibly corresponds to TRBD1 (5 bases). Looked up from germline, CDR1 is MRHNA and CDR2 is SNTAGT. The CDR3 loop spans 16 amino acids.

The rearrangement uses TRBV4-3 and TRBJ2-1; 11 bases are a match to TRBD2. Unmatched junction bases numbered 1, after V lost 4 bases and J lost 2 bases. This CDR3 spans 15 amino acids. CDR1 is LGHNA and CDR2 is YSLEER in the germline V gene. The CDR3 nucleotides are TGCGCCAGCAGCCGTAGCGGGGGGGCCTACAATGAGCAGTTCTTC. Its translation: CASSRSGGAYNEQFF.

The chain couples TRBV4-2 to TRBJ1-5; TRBD1 agrees at 9 bases. Germline CDR1 reads LGHNA; CDR2 reads YNFKEQ. There are 15 residues in the CDR3. V shed 4 bases and J 0 bases; nucleotides not matched to a gene: 1. The CDR3 loop is CASSRDRDSNQPQHF. The CDR3, as DNA: TGTGCCAGCAGCCGGGACAGGGATAGCAATCAGCCCCAGCATTTT.

This clone has only a few counts. The chain has TRBV7-6 and TRBJ1-3; D unresolved. The length of the CDR3 is 15 residues. The germline gives CDR1 SGHVS, CDR2 FNYEAQ. The V and J ends lost 0 bases and 0 bases respectively, with 6 bases between them. CDR3 amino acids: CASSLARGSGNTIYF. The CDR3 DNA follows: TGTGCCAGCAGCTTAGCGCGGGGCTCTGGAAACACCATATATTTT.

The V gene is TRBV21-1, the J gene TRBJ1-6. TRBV21-1 counts as a pseudogene. The CDR3 runs to 14 residues. Here the CDR3 reads CASMWAGRNSPLHF. DNA for the CDR3: TGTGCCAGCATGTGGGCGGGGCGGAATTCACCCCTCCACTTT.

The chain recombines TRBV27 with TRBJ2-7; D unclear. This CDR3 has 12 residues. V lost 0 bases, J lost 5 bases, and 5 bases lay in between. In germline, CDR1 is MNHEY, CDR2 SMNVEV (reference sequence). The CDR3 DNA reads as TGTGCCAGCAGTTTATCCCAGGACGAGCAGTACTTC. It yields the protein CASSLSQDEQYF.

This sequence joins TRBV25-1 and TRBJ1-6, with D perhaps TRBD1 (6 bases). Germline lookup yields CDR1 MGHDK and CDR2 SYGVNS. The V end was cut by 5 bases, the J end by 0 bases, with 11 bases between. The CDR3 length is 16 residues. Here the CDR3 DNA reads TGTGCCAGCAGTCAGGGGTTCAGCTCCTATAATTCACCCCTCCACTTT. Translating gives CASSQGFSSYNSPLHF.

The rearrangement links TRBV29-1 to TRBJ2-1; 7 bases are a match to TRBD2. V lost 5 bases to trimming and J lost 3 bases; unmatched junction nucleotides: 7. The length of the CDR3 is 14 residues. From germline, CDR1 is SQVTM and CDR2 ANQGSEA. The CDR3 loop reads CSVRLAVFYNEQFF. The CDR3 region has the DNA TGCAGCGTTCGCCTAGCGGTGTTCTACAATGAGCAGTTCTTC.

The V and J genes are TRBV28 and TRBJ1-5, with TRBD1 matching over 9 bases. J gave up 4 bases and V 2 bases, and 3 bases lay outside the gene matches. The CDR3 totals 15 residues. Germline CDR1 MDHEN, CDR2 SYDVKM. In DNA form, the CDR3 reads TGTGCCAGCAGTTTAGCCGGGACAGGGAATCAGCCCCAGCATTTT. Its translation is CASSLAGTGNQPQHF.

The genes are TRBV5-8 and TRBJ2-5; 12 bases map to TRBD2. CDR3 length equals 18 residues. V shed 0 bases, J shed 5 bases, and the junction held 11 bases outside the gene matches. Germline lookup yields CDR1 SGHTS and CDR2 YDEGEE. CDR3 amino acids: CASSLAWLAGGPGETQYF. The CDR3 DNA reads TGTGCCAGCAGCTTGGCTTGGCTAGCGGGGGGGCCGGGGGAGACCCAGTACTTC.

The rearrangement joins TRBV6-5 to TRBJ1-4; maybe TRBD1 (6 bases). CDR1 is MNHEY and CDR2 is SVGAGI in the germline V gene. The V end was cut by 2 bases, the J end by 5 bases, with 9 bases between. This CDR3 spans 14 amino acids. The DNA for the CDR3 is TGTGCCAGCAGTTACGGGGGGGCCAATGAAAAACTGTTTTTT. It codes for CASSYGGANEKLFF.

V gene TRBV11-3 combines with J gene TRBJ2-1; maybe TRBD2 (6 bases). The CDR3 runs 13 residues. Germline V gene data show CDR1 as SGHNT and CDR2 as YENEEA. V was pared by 4 bases and J by 6 bases, with 10 bases between. CDR3 loop: CASSSWGLNEQFF. DNA of the CDR3: TGTGCCAGCAGCTCATGGGGACTCAATGAGCAGTTCTTC.

This clone has just a few counts. The rearrangement links TRBV30 to TRBJ1-5; D is uncertain. V shed 4 bases and J shed 0 bases, with 13 bases lying between them. The CDR3 has 15 residues. CDR1 is GTSNPN and CDR2 is SVGIG in the germline V gene (reference sequence). Here the CDR3 reads CAWNPGGLSNQPQHF. DNA of the CDR3: TGTGCCTGGAACCCAGGAGGCCTTAGCAATCAGCCCCAGCATTTT.

CDR3 sequence reads: CASSVMTGGTTEAFF. CDR3 bases: TGTGCCAGCAGCGTAATGACAGGGGGAACCACTGAAGCTTTCTTT. The chain combines TRBV6-1 with TRBJ1-1; TRBD1 matches 9 bases. CDR1 and CDR2 (germline): MNHNS, SASEGT. The CDR3 length is 15 residues. The V segment lost 6 bases and the J segment 4 bases; nucleotides outside the gene matches: 9.

The rearrangement uses TRBV5-1 and TRBJ2-3; D may be TRBD2 (7 bases). The CDR3 is made up of 15 amino acids. Germline-derived CDR1 and CDR2 are SGHRS and YFSETQ. Trimming took off 0 bases at V and 4 bases at J, with 12 bases between the two ends. CDR3 bases: TGCGCCAGCAGCTTGGCCCGGGGGGCCCCAGATACGCAGTATTTT. This gives the protein CASSLARGAPDTQYF.

This chain connects TRBV7-2 to TRBJ1-4; TRBD1 matches at 8 bases. With 5 bases clipped from V and 8 bases from J, the junction kept 16 bases outside the gene matches. Germline V gene data show CDR1 as SGHTA and CDR2 as FQGNSA. This CDR3 has 17 residues. The DNA for the CDR3 is TGTGCCAGCAGCCTCGGACAGGGACTGGCCAGAGGAGAAAAACTGTTTTTT. This codes for CASSLGQGLARGEKLFF.

V usage is TRBV6-4 and J usage is TRBJ1-2; the D gene is possibly TRBD1 (5 bases). This CDR3 comprises 11 residues. V gave up 7 bases and J gave up 6 bases, with 9 bases separating them. CDR1 and CDR2 (germline): MRHNA, SNTAGT. The CDR3 nucleotides are TGTGCCAGCAACGGGGGTGATGGCTACACCTTC. The encoded protein is CASNGGDGYTF.

The DNA for the CDR3 is TGTGCCAGCCTCGGAGGGGACAATCAGCCCCAGCATTTT. Its protein is CASLGGDNQPQHF. V gene TRBV28 combines with J gene TRBJ1-5; D is perhaps TRBD1 (5 bases). The CDR3 is 13 amino acids. Germline V CDR1 and CDR2: MDHEN, SYDVKM. V gave up 8 bases and J gave up 3 bases, with 11 bases separating them. The full variable domain, its missing parts supplied by reference TRBV28 and TRBJ1-5, is DVKVTQSSRYLVKRTGEKVFLECVQDMDHENMFWYRQDPGLGLRLIYFSYDVKMKEKGDIPEGYSVSREKKERFSLILESASTNQTSMYLCASLGGDNQPQHFGDGTRLSIL.

The rearrangement uses TRBV6-1 and TRBJ2-3; TRBD2 might be the D (5 bases). CDR3 length equals 14 residues. Per germline, CDR1 MNHNS and CDR2 SASEGT. The V gene lost 4 bases and the J gene lost 0 bases, with 8 bases spanning the gap. CDR3 region: CASSVTGSTDTQYF. The DNA of the CDR3 is TGTGCCAGCAGTGTGACGGGGAGCACAGATACGCAGTATTTT.

This clone was seen a few times. The rearrangement uses TRBV30 and TRBJ1-6, with 10 bases matching TRBD1. The V gene end was trimmed by 3 bases and the J gene end by 10 bases; junction bases not matched to a gene: 9. The germline gives CDR1 GTSNPN, CDR2 SVGIG (reference sequence). The CDR3 is made up of 15 amino acids. The CDR3 DNA follows: TGTGCCTGGAGCGTGCCCGGGACAGGGGTCTCACCCCTCCACTTT. Protein sequence: CAWSVPGTGVSPLHF.

The chain uses TRBV4-1 and TRBJ2-1; 8 bases fit TRBD1. Per the germline V gene, CDR1 is MGHRA and CDR2 is YSYEKL. The CDR3 consists of 13 residues. With V trimmed by 3 bases and J by 8 bases, 3 bases remained unmatched. The CDR3 sequence: CASSHGQGYEQFF. CDR3 bases: TGCGCCAGCAGCCACGGACAGGGCTATGAGCAGTTCTTC.

CDR3 in DNA: TGTGCCAGCAGCGAACCTAGAGGCGGGGGGGCTTACGAGCAGTACTTC. The encoded protein is CASSEPRGGGAYEQYF. This chain joins TRBV5-4 and TRBJ2-7; TRBD2 matches 9 bases. Germline lookup yields CDR1 SGHNT and CDR2 YYREEE (reference sequence). The CDR3 spans 16 residues. V shed 4 bases and J 4 bases; nucleotides not matched to a gene: 12.

The chain employs TRBV4-3 and TRBJ1-6, with 7 nucleotides matching TRBD1. CDR3 length: 16 amino acids. Losses at the gene ends were 2 bases for V and 11 bases for J; bases not matched to a gene: 12. Germline CDR1 is LGHNA and CDR2 is YSLEER. CDR3 bases: TGCGCCAGCAGCCAATCACCCGGGACAGTCTTTACACCCCTCCACTTT. Its translation is CASSQSPGTVFTPLHF.